One and the same sample provided the 9 T cell receptor beta chains below, sequenced in a study of CD8+CD57+ T cells in acquired aplastic anemia. Researchers used genomic DNA as the template to profile TCR beta VDJ and CDR3. Via MiXCR, TCRdb re-called the reads, giving one row per CDR3 protein. The sample consists of about 170,000 distinct CDR3 sequences, just under 45% of them appearing once. The sequenced sample was sorted CD4+, CD8+, or CD8+CD57+ T cells (not recorded which) from PBMCs. These receptors were obtained from a human donor in good health.

This clonotype has ten or more counts. The rearrangement links TRBV7-3 to TRBJ1-1; TRBD1 aligns across 7 bases. Unmatched junction bases numbered 11, after V lost 6 bases and J lost 4 bases. Germline V gives CDR1 SGHTA, CDR2 FQGTGA. The CDR3 totals 15 residues. This CDR3 reads CASRTNAGGSTEAFF. For the CDR3, the DNA is TGTGCCAGCAGAACTAATGCAGGGGGGAGCACTGAAGCTTTCTTT.

This clonotype was seen many times. The chain is built from TRBV7-9 and TRBJ2-7; D unresolved. The CDR3 sequence is 12 residues long. Trimming left V 5 bases short and J 6 bases short, with 11 bases between. The germline CDR1 and CDR2 sequences are SEHNR and FQNEAQ (reference sequence). CDR3 sequence (DNA): TGTGCCAGCAGCGACGTATCTTTCGAGCAGTACTTC. Translating it yields CASSDVSFEQYF.

This clonotype appeared once. The J gene is TRBJ1-5, the V gene TRBV2, with D possibly TRBD1 on 5 matching bases. This CDR3 region has 14 residues. In germline, CDR1 is SNHLY, CDR2 FYNNEI. V was pared by 7 bases and J by 0 bases, with 10 bases between. The CDR3 loop is CASKQGNSNQPQHF. CDR3 nucleotide sequence: TGTGCCAGCAAGCAGGGCAATAGCAATCAGCCCCAGCATTTT.

The chain carries TRBV4-3 and TRBJ2-1, with 7 bases lining up with TRBD1. The J segment lost 3 bases and the V segment lost 2 bases, leaving 4 bases of the junction unmatched. CDR3 length: 15 residues. From germline, CDR1 is LGHNA and CDR2 YSLEER. The CDR3 nucleotides are TGCGCCAGCAGCCAAACCACAGGGGACTACAATGAGCAGTTCTTC. It encodes CASSQTTGDYNEQFF.

This clonotype was recorded at least ten times. This chain connects TRBV9 to TRBJ2-6; 10 nucleotides match TRBD1. With V trimmed by 4 bases and J by 0 bases, 7 bases remained unmatched. Germline V gene data show CDR1 as SGDLS and CDR2 as YYNGEE. The CDR3 length is 18 residues. As DNA, the CDR3 is TGTGCCAGCAGCCAAGGACAGGGGGGAATCTCTGGGGCCAACGTCCTGACTTTC. Encoded protein: CASSQGQGGISGANVLTF. The variable domain in full, with the rest retrieved from reference TRBV9 and TRBJ2-6, is DSGVTQTPKHLITATGQRVTLRCSPRSGDLSVYWYQQSLDQGLQFLIQYYNGEERAKGNILERFSAQQFPDLHSELNLSSLELGDSALYFCASSQGQGGISGANVLTFGAGSRLTVL.

This clonotype came up many times. The chain recombines TRBV6-1 with TRBJ2-5; unclear D gene. This CDR3 spans 13 amino acids. The V gene's germline CDR1 is MNHNS and CDR2 SASEGT. Trimming removed 4 bases from V and 2 bases from J, with 8 bases in between. CDR3 nucleotide sequence: TGTGCCAGCAGTGTGTCAATACAAGAGACCCAGTACTTC. Residues: CASSVSIQETQYF.

This clonotype is a singleton in its sample. This rearrangement joins TRBV29-1 to TRBJ1-2, with D unclear. Germline assignment: CDR1 SQVTM and CDR2 ANQGSEA. V gave up 2 bases and J gave up 6 bases, with 4 bases separating them. CDR3 length equals 10 residues. DNA of the CDR3: TGCAGCGTTGAAACGGATGGCTACACCTTC. Translation gives CSVETDGYTF. Based on the CDR3 plus reference TRBV29-1 and TRBJ1-2, the full variable domain is SAVISQKPSRDICQRGTSLTIQCQVDSQVTMMFWYRQQPGQSLTLIATANQGSEATYESGFVIDKFPISRPNLTFSTLTVSNMSPEDSSIYLCSVETDGYTFGSGTRLTVV.

The rearrangement links TRBV7-9 to TRBJ2-7; TRBD1 aligns across 9 bases. The length of the CDR3 is 14 residues. The V gene end was trimmed by 7 bases and the J gene end by 2 bases; junction bases not matched to a gene: 6. CDR1 and CDR2 from the germline V gene are SEHNR and FQNEAQ (reference sequence). The CDR3 protein is CASTWTGVTYEQYF. The CDR3 DNA reads TGTGCCAGCACCTGGACAGGGGTGACCTACGAGCAGTACTTC.

This clonotype was counted many times. The CDR3: CASGLGGLNTEAFF. The CDR3 nucleotides read TGTGCTAGTGGTTTGGGGGGCCTTAACACTGAAGCTTTCTTT. The gene calls are TRBV12-5 and TRBJ1-1; tentatively, D is TRBD1 (5 bases). Trimming cost V 1 base and J 2 bases, with 8 bases left between them. From germline, CDR1 is LGHNT and CDR2 FRNRAP. The CDR3 consists of 14 residues. Using reference TRBV12-5 and TRBJ1-1 for the parts outside the CDR3, the full variable domain is DARVTQTPRHKVTEMGQEVTMRCQPILGHNTVFWYRQTMMQGLELLAYFRNRAPLDDSGMPKDRFSAEMPDATLATLKIQPSEPRDSAVYFCASGLGGLNTEAFFGQGTRLTVV.